This T cell receptor beta chain is drawn from a study of neoadjuvant anti-PD-1 for oral cavity cancer. The wider study: Patients without progression got a fourth dose around day 43.

CDR1 is MDHEN and CDR2 is SYDVKM in the germline V gene. The germline V and J ends were trimmed by 6 bases and 4 bases, with 12 bases remaining between them. This CDR3 region has 13 residues. Time point here: after neoadjuvant nivolumab, at surgical resection. Overall study results and limits: Greater tumor shrinkage accompanied bigger post-treatment sizes of preexisting clones.

A note on this clone: Its antigen is unknown.

The method was immunoSEQ multiplex PCR; TCRdb's version includes in-frame clones alone and lacks a portion of them. This sample has about 5,800 clones, with 55% found just once. The clonotype comes from a person between 40 and 85 years old with oral cavity squamous cell carcinoma. Specimen: tumor tissue, collected after nivolumab (anti-PD-1) treatment. This chain uses TRBV28 with TRBJ1-2; D is uncertain. The CDR3: CASSLQVGYGYTF. CDR3 bases: TGTGCCAGCAGCCTACAAGTTGGCTATGGCTACACCTTC.